These 29 T cell receptor beta chains came from one sample sequenced in a study of blood T cell repertoires in COVID-19. The data were produced by immunoSEQ multiplex PCR, yet TCRdb's version contains in-frame clones alone and is incomplete. The profile shows around 130,000 clones, 75% to 90% of them singletons. The sample was peripheral blood. These TCRs come from a human donor in a cohort sampled during active COVID-19.

The chain joins TRBV5-6 to TRBJ1-1; 8 bases line up with TRBD1. This CDR3 is 16 amino acids long. Germline lookup yields CDR1 SGHDT and CDR2 YYEEEE. V trimming: 4 bases; J trimming: 3 bases; junction bases outside the gene matches: 11. The CDR3 is CASSTWTGWSDTEAFF. The CDR3, as DNA: TGTGCCAGCAGCACCTGGACAGGGTGGAGTGACACTGAAGCTTTCTTT.

The V and J genes are TRBV7-2 and TRBJ2-1; 13 bases fit TRBD2. The V gene's germline CDR1 is SGHTA and CDR2 FQGNSA. Germline trimming cut 4 bases from V and 7 bases from J; bases unmatched to any gene: 13. The CDR3 is 18 residues long. The DNA of the CDR3 is TGTGCCAGCAGCTCTGCAGGAGGGACTAGCGGGAACTTAAATGAGCAGTTCTTC. Its protein is CASSSAGGTSGNLNEQFF.

CDR3 residues: CASSSVTVQETQYF. DNA of the CDR3: TGTGCCAGCAGCTCCGTGACAGTCCAAGAGACCCAGTACTTC. The chain links TRBV7-9 to TRBJ2-5; D is perhaps TRBD1 (5 bases). Deletions cut 4 bases from V and 1 base from J, with 10 bases between. This CDR3 is 14 amino acids long. The V gene's germline CDR1 is SEHNR and CDR2 FQNEAQ (reference sequence).

The V and J genes are TRBV28 and TRBJ1-1, with D maybe TRBD1 (5 bases). Trimming took off 8 bases at V and 1 base at J, with 8 bases between the two ends. CDR3 length equals 12 residues. Germline-derived CDR1 and CDR2 are MDHEN and SYDVKM. CDR3 amino acids: CASDTGNTEAFF. The CDR3 DNA is TGTGCCAGCGACACAGGGAACACTGAAGCTTTCTTT.

The CDR3 region has the DNA TGTGCCAGCAGCCTGGGCCCGGACAGGTTGGAAGGCTACACCTTC. Translation gives CASSLGPDRLEGYTF. The genes are TRBV7-2 and TRBJ1-2; 7 bases fit TRBD1. V dropped 5 bases and J dropped 8; count of bases not matched to a gene: 14. CDR1 and CDR2 (germline): SGHTA, FQGNSA. This CDR3 comprises 15 residues.

The V and J genes are TRBV9 and TRBJ2-4; 7 bases are shared with TRBD2. Per the germline V gene, CDR1 is SGDLS and CDR2 is YYNGEE. The CDR3 covers 13 residues. Unmatched junction bases numbered 6, after V lost 2 bases and J lost 10 bases. In DNA, the CDR3 is TGTGCCAGCAGCGTGGGTAGCGGGTTTATTCAGTACTTC. Residues: CASSVGSGFIQYF.

The V gene is TRBV3-1 (or the pseudogene TRBV3-2), the J gene TRBJ2-3, with a weak D call TRBD2 (6 bases). Germline V lookup: CDR1 LGHDT, CDR2 YNNKEL (reference sequence). The CDR3 covers 11 residues. V lost 1 base and J 10 bases, leaving 6 bases between the germline ends. The CDR3 region has the DNA TGTGCCAGCAGCCAAGGGGGGGCGCAGTATTTT. Its protein is CASSQGGAQYF.

The chain joins TRBV7-8 to TRBJ1-2; D remains ambiguous. This CDR3 comprises 16 residues. V was shortened by 3 bases and J by 0 bases, with 14 bases between the two germline ends. In germline, CDR1 is SGHVS, CDR2 FQNEAQ. The CDR3 DNA is TGTGCCAGCAGCTTTACCTGGCGCGGTGCTAACTATGGCTACACCTTC. Protein product: CASSFTWRGANYGYTF.

The chain uses TRBV5-1 and TRBJ1-4; 9 bases are a match to TRBD1. Germline-derived CDR1 and CDR2 are SGHRS and YFSETQ. The CDR3 runs to 15 residues. The junction had 6 bases not matched to a gene; V was cut back by 1 base and J by 8 bases. Written as DNA, the CDR3 is TGCGCCAGCAGCTTGTCGGGACAGGGCATCGAAAAACTGTTTTTT. This translates into CASSLSGQGIEKLFF.

In this sample, this clone turned up a few times. This chain links TRBV10-3 with TRBJ1-2, with 8 bases aligning to TRBD1. The V gene's germline CDR1 is ENHRY and CDR2 SYGVKD. This CDR3 has 14 amino acids. V was pared by 4 bases and J by 8 bases, with 9 bases of the junction left unmatched. Written as DNA, the CDR3 is TGTGCCATCAGTGGGACCGGGACAGGCGAGGGCTACACCTTC. As protein: CAISGTGTGEGYTF.

The rearrangement joins TRBV6-6 to TRBJ1-5, with 7 positions matching TRBD1. Germline CDR1 is MNHNY and CDR2 is SVGAGI (reference sequence). The CDR3 runs to 16 residues. The V and J ends lost 4 bases and 1 base, in that order; junction bases with no gene match: 7. This chain's CDR3 is CASSSPRQGSNQPQHF. The CDR3 DNA reads TGTGCCAGCAGTTCCCCAAGACAGGGAAGCAATCAGCCCCAGCATTTT.

The chain employs TRBV10-1 and TRBJ1-5; no clear D gene. Trimming took 2 bases from V and 3 from J, leaving 5 bases between them. Germline V gene sequence: CDR1 WNHNN, CDR2 SYGVQD (reference sequence). CDR3 length: 13 amino acids. DNA for the CDR3: TGCGCCAGCAGTGAGAGCCCCAATCAGCCCCAGCATTTT. As protein: CASSESPNQPQHF.

This sequence joins TRBV11-2 and TRBJ1-1, with D possibly being TRBD1 (6 bases). The length of the CDR3 is 14 residues. Looked up from germline, CDR1 is SGHAT and CDR2 is FQNNGV. V lost 5 bases and J 1 base, leaving 11 bases between the germline ends. CDR3: CASSLRGPNTEAFF. CDR3 coding DNA: TGTGCCAGCAGCCTCAGGGGTCCGAACACTGAAGCTTTCTTT.

The rearrangement links TRBV6-6 to TRBJ1-5; 9 bases map to TRBD1. This CDR3 region has 16 residues. In germline, CDR1 is MNHNY, CDR2 SVGAGI (reference sequence). The V segment lost 2 bases and the J segment 4 bases; nucleotides outside the gene matches: 6. CDR3 DNA sequence: TGTGCCAGCAGTTACGTGACAGGGGGTAGGAATCAGCCCCAGCATTTT. It specifies CASSYVTGGRNQPQHF.

A single count supports this clone. The gene calls are TRBV20-1 and TRBJ2-7; a possible D gene is TRBD2 (5 bases). The CDR3 length is 11 residues. Germline lookup yields CDR1 DFQATT and CDR2 SNEGSKA (reference sequence). Trimming removed 1 base at V and 5 bases at J, with 6 bases between. CDR3 DNA sequence: TGCAGTGCTAGAGCCGGGAACGAGCAGTACTTC. It yields the protein CSARAGNEQYF.

The chain joins TRBV6-5 to TRBJ2-3, with D perhaps matching TRBD1 (5 bases). CDR3 length: 14 amino acids. Germline V gene data show CDR1 as MNHEY and CDR2 as SVGAGI. V gave up 6 bases and J gave up 4 bases, with 14 bases separating them. The CDR3 sequence is CASSARVGADTQYF. The CDR3 DNA reads TGTGCCAGCAGCGCCAGGGTCGGTGCAGATACGCAGTATTTT.

V usage is TRBV18 and J usage is TRBJ2-3; 13 nucleotides align to TRBD2. V was pared by 3 bases and J by 6 bases, with 3 bases of the junction left unmatched. The CDR3 is 15 amino acids. The V gene's germline CDR1 is KGHSH and CDR2 LQKENI. CDR3 residues: CASSPGLAGSDTQYF. For the CDR3, the DNA is TGTGCCAGCTCACCGGGACTAGCGGGGTCGGATACGCAGTATTTT.

The chain links TRBV7-6 to TRBJ2-1; 7 bases align to TRBD2. V was pared by 2 bases and J by 6 bases, with 1 base of the junction left unmatched. Germline assignment: CDR1 SGHVS and CDR2 FNYEAQ. The CDR3 covers 13 residues. The chain's CDR3 is CASSLWGGNEQFF. The CDR3 DNA is TGTGCCAGCAGCTTATGGGGGGGCAATGAGCAGTTCTTC.

This clone was observed a few times. The rearrangement joins TRBV5-6 to TRBJ2-1, with D maybe TRBD1 (6 bases). There are 14 residues in the CDR3. Trimming cost V 4 bases and J 5 bases, with 13 bases left between them. Per the germline V gene, CDR1 is SGHDT and CDR2 is YYEEEE. The DNA of the CDR3 is TGTGCCAGCAGCGGCTTCAGGGGTCACAATGAGCAGTTCTTC. Amino acids: CASSGFRGHNEQFF. Full variable domain (rest looked up from reference TRBV5-6 and TRBJ2-1): DAGVTQSPTHLIKTRGQQVTLRCSPKSGHDTVSWYQQALGQGPQFIFQYYEEEERQRGNFPDRFSGHQFPNYSSELNVNALLLGDSALYLCASSGFRGHNEQFFGPGTRLTVL.

The CDR3 coding sequence is TGTGCCAGCAGAACAGACCCCTTCTCTGGAAACACCATATATTTT. It encodes CASRTDPFSGNTIYF. J is TRBJ1-3 and V is TRBV5-6; no clear D gene. Per the germline V gene, CDR1 is SGHDT and CDR2 is YYEEEE. This CDR3 has 15 amino acids. The germline V and J ends were trimmed by 5 bases and 0 bases, with 12 bases remaining between them.

The rearrangement links TRBV11-2 to TRBJ1-1; 8 positions match TRBD1. From germline, CDR1 is SGHAT and CDR2 FQNNGV. The CDR3 is made up of 13 amino acids. Unmatched junction bases numbered 3, after V lost 5 bases and J lost 4 bases. The CDR3 DNA is TGTGCCAGCAGCCATACAGGGGGCACTGAAGCTTTCTTT. This gives the protein CASSHTGGTEAFF.

The V call is TRBV29-1, the J call TRBJ1-1, with TRBD1 as a possible D gene (5 bases). Trimming removed 7 bases at V and 7 bases at J, with 16 bases between. Germline CDR1 SQVTM, CDR2 ANQGSEA. The CDR3 loop spans 12 amino acids. CDR3 DNA sequence: TGCAGCGCTAAACCGGCGGGACTTGAAGCTTTCTTT. This encodes CSAKPAGLEAFF.

The sample holds one count of this clone. The chain joins TRBV2 to TRBJ2-1; TRBD1 aligns across 7 bases. Trimming at V came to 10 bases and at J to 3 bases, leaving 6 bases not matched to a gene. The CDR3 is 13 amino acids. CDR1 is SNHLY, CDR2 FYNNEI, per germline. The CDR3 sequence: CATCRDSYNEQFF. The CDR3 DNA reads TGTGCCACCTGCCGGGACAGCTACAATGAGCAGTTCTTC.

J is TRBJ2-7 and V is TRBV10-1; the match to TRBD1 covers 7 bases. The CDR3 contains 13 residues. V lost 7 bases to trimming and J lost 4 bases; unmatched junction nucleotides: 7. Germline lookup yields CDR1 WNHNN and CDR2 SYGVQD (reference sequence). The CDR3 region is CASMGTEQYEQYV. The CDR3 DNA reads as TGCGCCAGCATGGGGACAGAACAATACGAGCAGTACGTC.

By sample fraction, this clone is medium-sized. Within the sample, other DNA sequences also encode this same CDR3. J is TRBJ2-1 and V is TRBV14, with TRBD2 identical over 7 bases. J gave up 0 bases and V 0 bases, and 5 bases lay outside the gene matches. Germline V gene data show CDR1 as SGHDN and CDR2 as FVKESK. The CDR3 spans 17 residues. CDR3 sequence (DNA): TGTGCCAGCAGCCAAGATTGGGGGGGGAGCTCCTACAATGAGCAGTTCTTC. Translated: CASSQDWGGSSYNEQFF.

The CDR3 DNA reads as TGTGCCAGCAGCCTCGGGGGGTTGGATGGCTACACCTTC. This codes for CASSLGGLDGYTF. This chain links TRBV5-6 with TRBJ1-2; TRBD1 is a possible D gene (5 bases). V lost 4 bases to trimming and J lost 6 bases, with 13 bases between them. The CDR3 runs 13 residues. Germline CDR1 is SGHDT and CDR2 is YYEEEE.

The V call is TRBV19, the J call TRBJ2-1; 12 nucleotides match TRBD2. CDR1 and CDR2 from the germline V gene are LNHDA and SQIVND (reference sequence). This CDR3 spans 16 amino acids. The ends lost 1 base at V and 4 bases at J; junction bases unmatched: 2. This chain's CDR3 is CASSIGLAGVYNEQFF. In nucleotides, the CDR3 is TGTGCCAGTAGTATAGGACTAGCGGGAGTATACAATGAGCAGTTCTTC.

This clone was seen only once. The chain combines TRBV11-3 with TRBJ1-5, with D tentatively TRBD1 (6 bases). The CDR3 is made up of 19 amino acids. V was pared by 4 bases and J by 3 bases, with 25 bases between. Per the germline V gene, CDR1 is SGHNT and CDR2 is YENEEA. The CDR3 sequence is CASSYPRGIGKVNNQPQHF. CDR3 in DNA: TGTGCCAGCAGCTACCCGAGGGGGATCGGGAAGGTGAACAATCAGCCCCAGCATTTT. The full variable domain, in which reference TRBV11-3 and TRBJ1-5 provide the parts outside the CDR3, is EAGVVQSPRYKIIEKKQPVAFWCNPISGHNTLYWYLQNLGQGPELLIRYENEEAVDDSQLPKDRFSAERLKGVDSTLKIQPAELGDSAVYLCASSYPRGIGKVNNQPQHFGDGTRLSIL.

V gene TRBV9 combines with J gene TRBJ2-5; 12 positions agree with TRBD2. Trimming cost V 3 bases and J 1 base; bases outside gene matches: 4. The CDR3 extends over 16 amino acids. Germline CDR1 and CDR2: SGDLS and YYNGEE. CDR3 residues: CASSGPSGGAQETQYF. In DNA form, the CDR3 reads TGTGCCAGCAGCGGGCCTAGCGGGGGGGCCCAAGAGACCCAGTACTTC.